Following are 9 T cell receptor beta chains from one sample sequenced in a study of cytomegalovirus exposure and HLA in healthy donors. PCR primers comprised 60 Vbeta and 13 Jbeta primers. Clones were read by immunoSEQ multiplex PCR, and TCRdb kept only the in-frame ones, dropping some. Of about 160,000 clones in the sample, roughly 72% were seen once. Specimen: PBMCs. These receptors originate from a woman in her 40s in good health and CMV-seronegative.

The chain has TRBV6-6 and TRBJ2-2; possibly TRBD2 for D (5 bases). This CDR3 contains 13 residues. V lost 6 bases to trimming and J lost 4 bases, with 9 bases between them. Germline CDR1 is MNHNY and CDR2 is SVGAGI (reference sequence). CDR3 sequence reads: CASRLDPTGELFF. The CDR3 coding sequence is TGTGCCAGCAGACTAGACCCCACCGGGGAGCTGTTTTTT.

The chain recombines TRBV27 with TRBJ2-6, with 7 bases aligning to TRBD1. The J segment lost 4 bases and the V segment lost 6 bases, leaving 3 bases of the junction unmatched. In germline, CDR1 is MNHEY, CDR2 SMNVEV (reference sequence). This CDR3 is 14 amino acids long. The CDR3 loop is CASRTGNGANVLTF. CDR3 sequence (DNA): TGTGCCAGCAGGACAGGGAACGGGGCCAACGTCCTGACTTTC.

The sample holds one count of this clone. The chain carries TRBV5-1 and TRBJ2-5; TRBD1 matches 10 bases. CDR3 size: 15 residues. V trimming: 0 bases; J trimming: 5 bases; junction bases outside the gene matches: 4. CDR1 is SGHRS, CDR2 YFSETQ, per germline. As DNA, the CDR3 is TGCGCCAGCAGCTTGGGGGGGACAGGGGAGGAGACCCAGTACTTC. It translates to CASSLGGTGEETQYF.

V gene TRBV27 combines with J gene TRBJ1-2, with D hard to call. This CDR3 region has 13 residues. Germline V gene lookup returns CDR1 MNHEY and CDR2 SMNVEV (reference sequence). Deletions cut 3 bases from V and 7 bases from J, with 12 bases between. The CDR3 DNA follows: TGTGCCAGCAGTTTTAGTCCTAGCGTTGGCTACACCTTC. As protein: CASSFSPSVGYTF.

This chain links TRBV29-1 with TRBJ1-1; D is uncertain. Germline CDR1 and CDR2: SQVTM and ANQGSEA. Trimming removed 7 bases at V and 10 bases at J, with 16 bases between. The CDR3 is 11 amino acids. Here the CDR3 reads CSGYRAEIAFF. The CDR3 DNA reads as TGCAGCGGGTACAGAGCAGAGATAGCTTTCTTT.

The rearrangement uses TRBV30 and TRBJ2-7; possible D gene TRBD2, 6 bases. CDR1 GTSNPN and CDR2 SVGIG come from the germline V gene (reference sequence). With 3 bases removed from V and 5 bases from J, the gap between germline ends came to 11 bases. CDR3 length: 12 amino acids. DNA for the CDR3: TGTGCCTGGAGCTATGGGGGGAACGAGCAGTACTTC. This sequence encodes CAWSYGGNEQYF. Based on the CDR3 plus reference TRBV30 and TRBJ2-7, the full variable domain is SQTIHQWPATLVQPVGSPLSLECTVEGTSNPNLYWYRQAAGRGLQLLFYSVGIGQISSEVPQNLSASRPQDRQFILSSKKLLLSDSGFYLCAWSYGGNEQYFGPGTRLTVT.

This sequence joins TRBV10-3 and TRBJ1-2; TRBD1 aligns across 7 bases. The CDR3 is 13 residues long. Trimming took 9 bases from V and 6 from J; bases not matched to a gene: 10. CDR1 is ENHRY, CDR2 SYGVKD, per germline. In DNA form, the CDR3 reads TGTGCCATAACTCCCACAGGGGTTGATGGCTACACCTTC. It codes for CAITPTGVDGYTF.

Written as DNA, the CDR3 is TGCGCCAGCAGCTTTCAGGGGTCCTACGAGCAGTACTTC. It is translated as CASSFQGSYEQYF. The chain links TRBV5-1 to TRBJ2-7, with D perhaps TRBD1 (6 bases). The germline gives CDR1 SGHRS, CDR2 YFSETQ. The V end was cut by 2 bases, the J end by 1 base, with 7 bases between. The CDR3 spans 13 residues.

This sequence joins TRBV27 and TRBJ2-7, with 12 bases lining up with TRBD2. The V and J ends lost 5 bases and 5 bases, in that order; junction bases with no gene match: 10. Germline V gene lookup returns CDR1 MNHEY and CDR2 SMNVEV (reference sequence). CDR3 length equals 16 residues. This CDR3 is CASSRRLAGDLNEQYF. In DNA, the CDR3 is TGTGCCAGCAGTAGAAGACTAGCGGGAGACCTAAACGAGCAGTACTTC.